The present TCR beta chain was sequenced within a study of CD8 T cells in ankylosing spondylitis. This clonotype has more than one count but fewer than ten. TCRdb called the 5' RACE reads again in MiXCR, with one record for every CDR3 protein. The top ten hold around 15% of the sample, which has 160,000 or so distinct CDR3 sequences, 9.8% seen once. The V end was cut by 0 bases, the J end by 2 bases, with 10 bases between. In germline, CDR1 is LGHNA, CDR2 YSLEER. This CDR3 comprises 16 residues. The rearrangement links TRBV4-3 to TRBJ2-2, with D unclear. Specimen: blood, either unsorted or a sorted T cell fraction (not recorded which). This receptor was identified in a female donor with ankylosing spondylitis or in good health (not recorded which). The CDR3 spells CASSQDRLANTGELFF. In nucleotides, the CDR3 is TGCGCCAGCAGCCAAGACAGGCTGGCAAACACCGGGGAGCTGTTTTTT.